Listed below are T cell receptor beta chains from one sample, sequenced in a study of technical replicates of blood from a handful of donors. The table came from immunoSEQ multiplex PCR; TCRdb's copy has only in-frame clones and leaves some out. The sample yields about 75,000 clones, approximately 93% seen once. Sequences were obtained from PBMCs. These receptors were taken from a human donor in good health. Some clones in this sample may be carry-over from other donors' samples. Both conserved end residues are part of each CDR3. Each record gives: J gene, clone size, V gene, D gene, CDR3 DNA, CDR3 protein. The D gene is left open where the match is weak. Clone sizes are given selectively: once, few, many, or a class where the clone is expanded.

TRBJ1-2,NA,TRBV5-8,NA,TGTGCCAGCAGCTTGACCTACGGACAGCAATCGAGCGGCTACACCTTC,CASSLTYGQQSSGYTF
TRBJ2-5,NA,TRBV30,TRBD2,TGTGCCTGGAGGCGCGGGAGGTTCCAAGAGACCCAGTACTTC,CAWRRGRFQETQYF
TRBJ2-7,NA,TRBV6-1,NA,TGTGCCAGCAGTGAAGGGCTCTACGAGCAGTACTTC,CASSEGLYEQYF
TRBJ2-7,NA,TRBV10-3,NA,TGTGCCATCAGTGGCCTAGCGTCCTCCTACGAGCAGTACTTC,CAISGLASSYEQYF
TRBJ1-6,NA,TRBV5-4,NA,TGTGCCAGCAAGGTGGGGCGAAATAATTCACCCCTCCACTTT,CASKVGRNNSPLHF
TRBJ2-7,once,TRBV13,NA,TGTGCCAGCAGCTTAGCCAGGGGCGGCTACGAGCAGTACTTC,CASSLARGGYEQYF
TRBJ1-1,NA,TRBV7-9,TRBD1,TGTGCCAGCAGCTCCACACGACAGGGCTGGAACACTGAAGCTTTCTTT,CASSSTRQGWNTEAFF
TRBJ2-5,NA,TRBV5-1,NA,TGCGCCAGCAGCTCTTCCCCGTCCCAAGAGACCCAGTACTTC,CASSSSPSQETQYF
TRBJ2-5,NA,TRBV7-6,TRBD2,TGTGCCAGCAGCAGCACTAGCGGGGGGGCCTTCCAGACCCAGTACTTC,CASSSTSGGAFQTQYF
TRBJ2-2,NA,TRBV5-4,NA,TGTGCCAGCAGCTTGGAAGGGGCCGGGGAGCTGTTTTTT,CASSLEGAGELFF
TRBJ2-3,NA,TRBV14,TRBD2,TGTGCCAGCAGCCAAGATCTTAGCGGGAGCACAGATACGCAGTATTTT,CASSQDLSGSTDTQYF
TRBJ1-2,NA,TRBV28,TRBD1,TGTGCCAGCAGTACCGCTGACAGGGGGGCTGATGGCTACACCTTC,CASSTADRGADGYTF
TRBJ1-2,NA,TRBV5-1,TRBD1,TGCGCCAGCAGCTTGGGGGGACAGGGACCTACTAACTATGGCTACACCTTC,CASSLGGQGPTNYGYTF
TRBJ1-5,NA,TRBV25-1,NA,TGTGCCAGCAGTGCGTCAGGGGTTCTTCAGCCCCAGCATTTT,CASSASGVLQPQHF
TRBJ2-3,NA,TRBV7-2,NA,TGTGCCAGCAGCTTACCTAGCACAAGTATGGATACGCAGTATTTT,CASSLPSTSMDTQYF
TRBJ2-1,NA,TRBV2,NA,TGTGCCAGCGGATCGACAGGCCAGAATGAGCAGTTCTTC,CASGSTGQNEQFF
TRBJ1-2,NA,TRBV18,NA,TGTGCCAGCTCACCCGGCGGAGGCGGTGACTATGGCTACACCTTC,CASSPGGGGDYGYTF